The 19 T cell receptor beta chains presented below share a single source sample, sequenced in a study of T cell changes during pregnancy in multiple sclerosis. Sequencing used immunoSEQ multiplex PCR; TCRdb keeps in-frame clones, though not all of them. The sample lists 65,000 to 75,000 clones, almost 95% occurring once. The source was CD8+ T cells from peripheral blood mononuclear cells, collected in the third trimester of pregnancy. Receptors originate from a female donor in good health, enrolled as a control in a pregnancy study.

In its sample, this clone was seen once. This rearrangement joins TRBV4-3 to TRBJ2-5; 10 positions match TRBD1. The CDR3 has 16 amino acids. CDR1 is LGHNA, CDR2 YSLEER, per germline. The V segment lost 1 base and the J segment 4 bases; nucleotides outside the gene matches: 6. The CDR3 loop is CASSQVWDRGSETQYF. The CDR3 DNA follows: TGCGCCAGCAGCCAAGTCTGGGACAGGGGATCAGAGACCCAGTACTTC.

The chain carries TRBV4-1 and TRBJ1-2; D gene uncertain. CDR3 length equals 12 residues. In germline, CDR1 is MGHRA, CDR2 YSYEKL. V shed 4 bases and J shed 8 bases, with 11 bases lying between them. The CDR3 bases are TGCGCCAGCAGCCTCGGTACGTCCGGCTACACCTTC. Protein: CASSLGTSGYTF.

The rearrangement joins TRBV7-6 to TRBJ2-1; possibly TRBD1 for D (6 bases). This CDR3 has 15 amino acids. The germline V and J ends were trimmed by 5 bases and 4 bases, with 15 bases remaining between them. The germline V gene has CDR1 SGHVS and CDR2 FNYEAQ. CDR3 bases: TGTGCCAGCAGCAAGACGAGTCAGGGGTACAATGAGCAGTTCTTC. Translation gives CASSKTSQGYNEQFF.

The rearrangement joins TRBV11-3 to TRBJ1-1, with TRBD1 matching over 8 bases. After removal of 5 bases from V and 1 base from J, the junction contained 3 bases not matched to a gene. Germline CDR1 and CDR2: SGHNT and YENEEA. This CDR3 is built from 14 residues. The CDR3 region is CASSLDRENTEAFF. The CDR3 DNA follows: TGTGCCAGCAGCCTGGACAGGGAGAACACTGAAGCTTTCTTT.

This chain links TRBV6-1 with TRBJ2-7; the match to TRBD1 covers 10 bases. The V and J ends lost 5 bases and 2 bases, in that order; junction bases with no gene match: 6. The length of the CDR3 is 15 residues. Germline V gene data show CDR1 as MNHNS and CDR2 as SASEGT. CDR3 DNA: TGTGCCAGCAGTCCAGCCGGGACAGGGGCCTACGAGCAGTACTTC. It translates to CASSPAGTGAYEQYF.

The chain joins TRBV14 to TRBJ2-7, with a weak D call TRBD2 (5 bases). This CDR3 comprises 14 residues. V lost 2 bases to trimming and J lost 3 bases, with 11 bases between them. In germline, CDR1 is SGHDN, CDR2 FVKESK. The CDR3 here is CASSQIPGYYEQYF. CDR3 bases: TGTGCCAGCAGCCAAATACCGGGATACTACGAGCAGTACTTC.

The genes are TRBV6-4 and TRBJ2-5, with 9 bases that match TRBD1. Germline V lookup: CDR1 MRHNA, CDR2 SNTAGT. Losses at the gene ends were 4 bases for V and 5 bases for J; bases not matched to a gene: 5. The CDR3 runs 14 residues. CDR3 loop: CASSATGGEETQYF. CDR3 DNA sequence: TGTGCCAGCAGTGCCACAGGGGGCGAGGAGACCCAGTACTTC.

CDR3 sequence (DNA): TGTGCCAGCATTACTGACAGGGACTCACATGAAGCTTTCTTT. Translated: CASITDRDSHEAFF. The chain joins TRBV2 to TRBJ1-1, with TRBD1 identical over 7 bases. This CDR3 is built from 14 residues. Germline V gene sequence: CDR1 SNHLY, CDR2 FYNNEI. J lost 7 bases, V lost 7 bases, and 12 bases had no gene match.

The chain carries TRBV5-6 and TRBJ2-1; TRBD1 matches 8 bases. This CDR3 is built from 16 residues. V was clipped by 4 bases and J by 4 bases; unmatched bases: 10. The V gene's germline CDR1 is SGHDT and CDR2 YYEEEE. CDR3 sequence reads: CASSVPPGTGYNEQFF. As DNA, the CDR3 is TGTGCCAGCAGCGTACCCCCCGGGACAGGTTACAATGAGCAGTTCTTC.

The rearrangement links TRBV21-1 to TRBJ2-7; TRBD1, as called in the table, went unchecked against the DNA. TRBV21-1 is a pseudogene segment. CDR3 size: 14 residues. The CDR3 reads CASSKVWSGAEQYF. The CDR3 nucleotides are TGTGCCAGCAGCAAAGTTTGGTCAGGGGCCGAGCAGTACTTC.

The chain uses TRBV18 and TRBJ2-2, with TRBD2 matching over 7 bases. The ends lost 3 bases at V and 3 bases at J; junction bases unmatched: 10. Germline V CDR1 and CDR2: KGHSH, LQKENI. The CDR3 covers 17 residues. CDR3 DNA: TGTGCCAGCTCACCTGGACTGGCGGGGGATTACACCGGGGAGCTGTTTTTT. Protein sequence: CASSPGLAGDYTGELFF.

There are a few counts of this clone. The V call is TRBV10-3, the J call TRBJ2-1, with 7 bases aligning to TRBD2. Unmatched junction bases numbered 4, after V lost 6 bases and J lost 5 bases. This CDR3 spans 13 amino acids. Per germline, CDR1 ENHRY and CDR2 SYGVKD. The CDR3 spells CAISRDYHNEQFF. The CDR3 coding sequence is TGTGCCATCAGCAGGGACTACCACAATGAGCAGTTCTTC.

This sequence joins TRBV4-3 and TRBJ2-7; 12 bases map to TRBD1. After removal of 4 bases from V and 3 bases from J, the junction contained 1 base not matched to a gene. Germline values: CDR1 LGHNA, CDR2 YSLEER. This CDR3 comprises 14 residues. The CDR3 region is CASSRDRGHYEQYF. The CDR3 region has the DNA TGCGCCAGCAGCCGGGACAGGGGGCACTACGAGCAGTACTTC.

This clone has just a few counts. The V call is TRBV7-3, the J call TRBJ2-1; no firm D call. The CDR3 spans 15 residues. V lost 5 bases and J 5 bases, leaving 16 bases between the germline ends. CDR1 and CDR2 (germline): SGHTA, FQGTGA. The CDR3 here is CASSPQQRGDNEQFF. The DNA for the CDR3 is TGTGCCAGCAGCCCCCAGCAGCGCGGAGACAATGAGCAGTTCTTC.

The V call is TRBV27, the J call TRBJ2-7, with D possibly TRBD1 on 6 matching bases. V lost 5 bases to trimming and J lost 4 bases, with 12 bases between them. The CDR3 sequence is 13 residues long. In germline, CDR1 is MNHEY, CDR2 SMNVEV (reference sequence). The DNA of the CDR3 is TGTGCCAGCAGTACCGGGACACGTTACGAGCAGTACTTC. Protein product: CASSTGTRYEQYF.

The chain combines TRBV5-1 with TRBJ2-3; D uncertain. The CDR3 has 13 amino acids. The V gene lost 2 bases and the J gene lost 2 bases, with 6 bases spanning the gap. Per germline, CDR1 SGHRS and CDR2 YFSETQ. DNA for the CDR3: TGCGCCAGCAGCTTCTTGGCCACAGATACGCAGTATTTT. Encoded protein: CASSFLATDTQYF.

The gene calls are TRBV5-4 and TRBJ1-1; D gene unclear. Trimming took off 4 bases at V and 5 bases at J, with 18 bases between the two ends. This CDR3 is built from 15 residues. Per the germline V gene, CDR1 is SGHNT and CDR2 is YYREEE (reference sequence). The CDR3 loop reads CASSINRRAGTEAFF. The CDR3, as DNA: TGTGCCAGCAGCATAAACAGAAGGGCGGGGACTGAAGCTTTCTTT.

CDR3 coding DNA: TGTGCCAGCACCCCGGGGGGGAACTCCTACGAGCAGTACTTC. It specifies CASTPGGNSYEQYF. The chain couples TRBV27 to TRBJ2-7, with 8 bases that match TRBD2. The CDR3 loop spans 14 amino acids. Trimming at V came to 7 bases and at J to 0 bases, leaving 5 bases not matched to a gene. Per germline, CDR1 MNHEY and CDR2 SMNVEV (reference sequence).

V usage is TRBV4-3 and J usage is TRBJ1-5, with TRBD1 matching 7 bases. CDR3 length: 15 residues. V was pared by 4 bases and J by 5 bases, with 8 bases of the junction left unmatched. Germline assignment: CDR1 LGHNA and CDR2 YSLEER. The CDR3 nucleotides are TGCGCCAGCAGCCGACTAACAGGGGAGGATCAGCCCCAGCATTTT. Its protein product is CASSRLTGEDQPQHF.